Described below is a single T cell receptor (beta chain) sequence and its context. Antigen specificity is unknown. PCR used 60 Vbeta primers and 13 Jbeta primers. Using immunoSEQ multiplex PCR, the repertoire was profiled, and TCRdb retains in-frame clones only, with some absent. The sample table sets out more than 200,000 clones. The sample originates from a study of cytomegalovirus exposure and HLA in healthy donors. Study conclusions and caveats: Immune exposure information available was restricted to CMV serostatus. Reports indicate that TCR beta sequences accurately predicted the HLA-A and HLA-B alleles of most subjects. V- and J-gene trimming of TCR beta was linked (in a later analysis) to a missense DCLRE1C variant. Most TCR sequences showed up rarely, but some public TCRs showed up in many donors.

This receptor was obtained from a woman in her twenties or thirties in good health and CMV-seropositive. The sample consisted of PBMCs.

The CDR3 spells CASSLGQGQNYEQYF. CDR3 in DNA: TGTGCCAGCAGCTTAGGGCAGGGACAAAACTACGAGCAGTACTTC. The chain couples TRBV11-3 to TRBJ2-7; tentatively, D is TRBD1 (6 bases). V shed 1 base and J shed 3 bases, with 13 bases lying between them. This CDR3 region has 15 residues. CDR1 SGHNT and CDR2 YENEEA come from the germline V gene.